This T cell receptor beta chain comes out of a study of cytomegalovirus exposure and HLA in healthy donors. Study-level points and caveats: Equally common other TCR beta chains were less clonally expanded than HLA-associated ones, a later analysis found. V- and J-gene trimming of TCR beta was linked (in a later analysis) to a missense DCLRE1C variant. For cytomegalovirus status, the classifier reportedly gave diagnoses with high specificity and sensitivity. Serostatus for CMV was the only available immune exposure information.

To note about this clone: Its antigen remains unidentified.

Trimming removed 4 bases at V and 6 bases at J, with 23 bases between. Germline CDR1 reads SGHNT; CDR2 reads YYREEE (reference sequence). The CDR3 runs to 18 residues. Primers included in the PCR were 60 Vbeta and 13 Jbeta primers. Clones were sequenced by immunoSEQ multiplex PCR, and TCRdb holds only the in-frame ones, with some missing. Of about 200,000 clones in the sample, 78% were seen once. The receptor's source is a woman in her 30s in good health and CMV-seropositive. This rearrangement joins TRBV5-4 to TRBJ1-6, with a possible D match to TRBD1 (6 bases). Specimen: PBMCs. The CDR3 sequence is CASSTTAGTRHLNSPLHF. CDR3 nucleotide sequence: TGTGCCAGCAGCACCACTGCCGGGACACGACATCTTAATTCACCCCTCCACTTT.